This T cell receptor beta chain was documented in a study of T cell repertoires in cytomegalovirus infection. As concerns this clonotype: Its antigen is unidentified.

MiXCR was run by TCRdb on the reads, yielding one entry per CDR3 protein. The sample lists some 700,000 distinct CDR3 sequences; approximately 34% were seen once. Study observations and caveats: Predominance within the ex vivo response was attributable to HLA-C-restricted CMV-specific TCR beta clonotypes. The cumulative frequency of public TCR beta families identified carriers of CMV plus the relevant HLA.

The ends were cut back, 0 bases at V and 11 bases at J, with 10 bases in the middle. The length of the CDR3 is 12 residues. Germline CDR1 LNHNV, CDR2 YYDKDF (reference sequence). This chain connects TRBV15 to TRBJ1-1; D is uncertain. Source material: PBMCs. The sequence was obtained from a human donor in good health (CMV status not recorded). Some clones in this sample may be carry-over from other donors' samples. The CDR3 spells CATSRDGRSAFF. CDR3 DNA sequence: TGTGCCACCAGCAGAGATGGCAGGTCGGCTTTCTTT.